A single sample gave rise to the 18 T cell receptor beta chains below, sequenced in a study of T cells in Graves' hyperthyroidism and ophthalmopathy. TCR beta CDR3 regions were amplified from RNA transcripts. TCR CDR3 regions were first amplified by RT-PCR with HTBI primers. TCRdb re-called the multiplex PCR reads with MiXCR, one entry per CDR3 protein. Of just under 750,000 distinct CDR3 sequences in the sample, about a third are singletons; the top ten hold about a third. The sample consisted of blood. The receptors shown here come from a middle-aged woman with Graves' hyperthyroidism.

This clonotype appeared a few times. The rearrangement links TRBV20-1 to TRBJ1-2, with TRBD1 matching over 7 bases. The CDR3 length is 13 residues. Germline assignment: CDR1 DFQATT and CDR2 SNEGSKA (reference sequence). The ends lost 5 bases at V and 2 bases at J; junction bases unmatched: 5. The CDR3 DNA follows: TGCAGTGCTTTCGACAGGGCCAACTATGGCTACACCTTC. This encodes CSAFDRANYGYTF.

The chain is built from TRBV7-6 and TRBJ1-2, with a weak D call TRBD1 (5 bases). V lost 1 base, J lost 7 bases, and 16 bases lay in between. Germline lookup yields CDR1 SGHVS and CDR2 FNYEAQ. This CDR3 contains 15 residues. CDR3 loop: CASSLVLGARLGYTF. CDR3 nucleotide sequence: TGTGCCAGCAGCTTAGTCTTAGGGGCCCGCCTTGGCTACACCTTC.

With respect to this clonotype: A much larger clone differs from this one at a single base, so this may be a read error. The genes are TRBV2 and TRBJ1-2, with D uncertain. The length of the CDR3 is 15 residues. The germline gives CDR1 SNHLY, CDR2 FYNNEI. The DNA of the CDR3 is TGTGCCGGCAGCTCCCCCCGGACGGGGAACTATGGCTACACCTTC. Translation: CAGSSPRTGNYGYTF.

This clonotype has a count of ten or more. This chain uses TRBV19 with TRBJ2-7; maybe TRBD2 (5 bases). This CDR3 region has 14 residues. Trimming left V 3 bases short and J 1 base short, with 10 bases between. Germline V CDR1 and CDR2: LNHDA, SQIVND (reference sequence). The CDR3 loop is CASSITGESYEQYF. CDR3 DNA sequence: TGTGCCAGTAGTATCACCGGGGAGTCCTACGAGCAGTACTTC. Filled out from reference TRBV19 and TRBJ2-7, the complete variable domain reads DGGITQSPKYLFRKEGQNVTLSCEQNLNHDAMYWYRQDPGQGLRLIYYSQIVNDFQKGDIAEGYSVSREKKESFPLTVTSAQKNPTAFYLCASSITGESYEQYFGPGTRLTVT.

In its sample, this clonotype was seen many times. The CDR3 DNA sequence: TGTGCCAGTAGTCTGACAGGGGGCCAGAACTACGAGCAGTACTTC. It is translated as CASSLTGGQNYEQYF. This chain connects TRBV19 to TRBJ2-7; 10 nucleotides agree with TRBD1. Trimming took 5 bases from V and 3 from J; bases not matched to a gene: 7. Germline V gene data show CDR1 as LNHDA and CDR2 as SQIVND (reference sequence). The CDR3 spans 15 residues.

The genes are TRBV20-1 and TRBJ2-3; D gene unclear. V lost 3 bases to trimming and J lost 5 bases, with 6 bases between them. Germline CDR1 is DFQATT and CDR2 is SNEGSKA (reference sequence). CDR3 size: 11 residues. Here the CDR3 DNA reads TGCAGTGCTAGCAGCCAAGATACGCAGTATTTT. Encoded protein: CSASSQDTQYF.

As for this clonotype: A much more abundant neighbour one base away suggests this may be a read error. The genes are TRBV10-3 and TRBJ1-1, with a tentative D call TRBD1 (5 bases). V was trimmed by 10 bases and J by 0 bases, leaving 18 bases between them. The length of the CDR3 is 15 residues. Per the germline V gene, CDR1 is ENHRY and CDR2 is SYGVKD. The CDR3 nucleotides read TGTGCCAGCAATTACTCGAGACAGTTGAACACTGAAGCTTTCTTT. It translates to CASNYSRQLNTEAFF.

V usage is TRBV29-1 and J usage is TRBJ1-1; 10 bases match TRBD1. Germline CDR1 and CDR2: SQVTM and ANQGSEA. This CDR3 region has 14 residues. Trimming cost V 7 bases and J 2 bases; bases outside gene matches: 7. CDR3 protein: CSADRGQGNTEAFF. The CDR3 nucleotides are TGCAGCGCAGACAGGGGGCAAGGTAACACTGAAGCTTTCTTT.

This clonotype was seen ten or more times. DNA for the CDR3: TGCAGTGCTGCCGGGACAGGGAATTACTATGGCTACACCTTC. This encodes CSAAGTGNYYGYTF. The J gene is TRBJ1-2, the V gene TRBV20-1; 9 nucleotides agree with TRBD1. This CDR3 is built from 14 residues. V trimming: 5 bases; J trimming: 3 bases; junction bases outside the gene matches: 7. The germline CDR1 and CDR2 sequences are DFQATT and SNEGSKA (reference sequence).

This chain connects TRBV24-1 to TRBJ1-2; D gene ambiguous. The CDR3 extends over 15 amino acids. The V and J ends lost 4 bases and 4 bases respectively, with 15 bases between them. Germline V gives CDR1 KGHDR, CDR2 SFDVKD. The CDR3 region is CATSDPDVRGYGYTF. CDR3 DNA: TGTGCCACCAGTGACCCGGACGTCCGGGGCTATGGCTACACCTTC.

This clonotype showed up many times. CDR3 sequence reads: CSVEDLGKGEKLFF. The CDR3 DNA reads TGCAGCGTTGAAGATCTTGGCAAGGGAGAAAAACTGTTTTTT. The chain uses TRBV29-1 and TRBJ1-4, with D uncertain. Trimming shortened V by 0 bases and J by 8 bases, and 13 bases separated the two germline ends. This CDR3 has 14 residues. Germline loops: CDR1 SQVTM, CDR2 ANQGSEA.

This clonotype was seen at least ten times. J is TRBJ1-5 and V is TRBV20-1; D uncertain. This CDR3 spans 15 amino acids. V was cut by 0 bases and J by 4 bases, with 13 bases left in between. CDR1 and CDR2 (germline): DFQATT, SNEGSKA (reference sequence). The CDR3 loop is CSARDWGVPNQPQHF. For the CDR3, the DNA is TGCAGTGCTAGAGATTGGGGTGTGCCAAATCAGCCCCAGCATTTT.

This clonotype was recorded at least ten times. The chain joins TRBV19 to TRBJ1-1; 7 nucleotides align to TRBD1. Trimming cost V 7 bases and J 1 base; bases outside gene matches: 9. The germline V gene has CDR1 LNHDA and CDR2 SQIVND (reference sequence). This CDR3 spans 15 amino acids. The CDR3 sequence: CASTSGGYWNTEAFF. CDR3 in DNA: TGTGCCAGTACGTCAGGGGGTTATTGGAACACTGAAGCTTTCTTT.

This clonotype was observed a handful of times. CDR3 sequence: CSAWDRPNTGELFF. The CDR3 region has the DNA TGCAGTGCTTGGGACAGACCGAACACCGGGGAGCTGTTTTTT. The genes are TRBV20-1 and TRBJ2-2, with 7 positions matching TRBD1. J gave up 0 bases and V 5 bases, and 3 bases lay outside the gene matches. Per the germline V gene, CDR1 is DFQATT and CDR2 is SNEGSKA (reference sequence). CDR3 size: 14 residues.

With respect to this clonotype: A much larger clone lies a single base off, so this may be a read error. This chain joins TRBV29-1 and TRBJ2-2; D gene ambiguous. The CDR3 covers 10 residues. The V gene's germline CDR1 is SQVTM and CDR2 ANQGSEA. V lost 4 bases to trimming and J lost 4 bases, with 1 base between them. This CDR3 is CSVVTGELFF. The CDR3 coding sequence is TGCAGCGTTGTCACCGGGGAGCTGTTTTTT.

The J gene is TRBJ1-2, the V gene TRBV12-5; no reliable D call. The CDR3 has 18 amino acids. Trimming pared 0 bases from V and 2 bases from J, leaving 19 bases between. CDR1 is LGHNT, CDR2 FRNRAP, per germline. CDR3 coding DNA: TGTGCTAGTGGTTTGGTACGTCGAGGCCTGGCGCCAAACTATGGCTACACCTTC. Protein sequence: CASGLVRRGLAPNYGYTF.

The CDR3 sequence: CARRSGVHITMNTEAFF. In nucleotides, the CDR3 is TGTGCCAGGAGATCAGGGGTTCATATTACCATGAACACTGAAGCTTTCTTT. The V gene is TRBV9, the J gene TRBJ1-1; a possible D gene is TRBD1 (6 bases). The V gene's germline CDR1 is SGDLS and CDR2 YYNGEE. This CDR3 is 17 amino acids long. V was clipped by 8 bases and J by 0 bases, with 23 bases between them.

This chain links TRBV29-1 with TRBJ1-5, with D unresolved. CDR1 is SQVTM and CDR2 is ANQGSEA in the germline V gene. The ends were cut back, 4 bases at V and 3 bases at J, with 10 bases in the middle. CDR3 length equals 13 residues. Written as DNA, the CDR3 is TGCAGCGTTGTCGTGGAGAACAATCAGCCCCAGCATTTT. Residues: CSVVVENNQPQHF. Drawing the rest from reference TRBV29-1 and TRBJ1-5, the complete variable domain is SAVISQKPSRDICQRGTSLTIQCQVDSQVTMMFWYRQQPGQSLTLIATANQGSEATYESGFVIDKFPISRPNLTFSTLTVSNMSPEDSSIYLCSVVVENNQPQHFGDGTRLSIL.